One sample yielded the 25 T cell receptor beta chains listed below, sequenced in a study of blood T cell repertoires in COVID-19. Sequencing used immunoSEQ multiplex PCR; TCRdb keeps in-frame clones, though not all of them. The repertoire has fewer than 350,000 clones, about 90% of them found once; the top ten carry 6.5% to 9.5%. The source material was peripheral blood. The receptors derive from a woman in her 50s who had recovered from COVID-19.

This chain connects TRBV6-6 to TRBJ1-4, with 10 bases aligning to TRBD1. The CDR3 is 13 residues long. Germline loops: CDR1 MNHNY, CDR2 SVGAGI (reference sequence). The junction had 6 bases not matched to a gene; V was cut back by 8 bases and J by 9 bases. Here the CDR3 reads CASQTGGVKKLFF. For the CDR3, the DNA is TGTGCCAGCCAGACAGGGGGCGTAAAAAAACTGTTTTTT.

This chain links TRBV3-1 (or the pseudogene TRBV3-2) with TRBJ2-7; D may be TRBD1 (7 bases). The CDR3 has 15 residues. Germline CDR1 LGHDT, CDR2 YNNKEL (reference sequence). V lost 4 bases and J 6 bases, leaving 19 bases between the germline ends. CDR3 loop: CASSPSGQRAGEQYF. The CDR3 coding sequence is TGTGCCAGCAGCCCCTCGGGACAGCGGGCGGGCGAGCAGTACTTC.

The chain is built from TRBV7-2 and TRBJ2-5; TRBD2 might be the D (5 bases). V shed 3 bases and J shed 2 bases, with 16 bases lying between them. The CDR3 contains 16 residues. Looked up from germline, CDR1 is SGHTA and CDR2 is FQGNSA. CDR3 amino acids: CASSFGVGMGQETQYF. CDR3 bases: TGTGCCAGCAGCTTTGGGGTCGGGATGGGGCAAGAGACCCAGTACTTC.

The rearrangement links TRBV4-3 to TRBJ2-3; the match to TRBD2 covers 11 bases. The ends lost 4 bases at V and 14 bases at J; junction bases unmatched: 5. This CDR3 has 12 residues. Per germline, CDR1 LGHNA and CDR2 YSLEER. CDR3 DNA sequence: TGCGCCAGCAGCCTAGCGGGGGGGCCTAGGTATTTT. This translates into CASSLAGGPRYF.

The V call is TRBV27, the J call TRBJ2-1, with D perhaps TRBD1 (5 bases). The CDR3 sequence is 17 residues long. Trimming removed 2 bases at V and 7 bases at J, with 21 bases between. Germline loops: CDR1 MNHEY, CDR2 SMNVEV (reference sequence). CDR3 nucleotide sequence: TGTGCCAGCAGTTTAGTAACAGGTTCCCTCCCTTGGAATGAGCAGTTCTTC. Translation: CASSLVTGSLPWNEQFF.

This rearrangement joins TRBV28 to TRBJ1-2; D is possibly TRBD1 (6 bases). Germline CDR1 MDHEN, CDR2 SYDVKM. V was clipped by 6 bases and J by 6 bases, with 14 bases between them. This CDR3 comprises 13 residues. This CDR3 reads CASRYQGRNGYTF. CDR3 coding DNA: TGTGCCAGCAGGTATCAGGGGAGAAATGGCTACACCTTC.

The chain combines TRBV7-6 with TRBJ2-5, with no clear D. This CDR3 has 15 residues. V lost 5 bases to trimming and J lost 4 bases, with 17 bases between them. CDR1 SGHVS and CDR2 FNYEAQ come from the germline V gene. The CDR3 loop reads CASSPMMRQPETQYF. The DNA for the CDR3 is TGTGCCAGCAGCCCGATGATGAGGCAGCCAGAGACCCAGTACTTC.

V is TRBV28 and J is TRBJ1-1; 8 positions match TRBD1. This CDR3 comprises 14 residues. With 5 bases clipped from V and 5 bases from J, the junction kept 7 bases outside the gene matches. In germline, CDR1 is MDHEN, CDR2 SYDVKM. CDR3 protein: CASSRQGARTEAFF. CDR3 DNA sequence: TGTGCCAGCAGTCGTCAGGGGGCTAGGACTGAAGCTTTCTTT.

The V call is TRBV28, the J call TRBJ1-4, with 9 bases identical to TRBD1. Germline V gene data show CDR1 as MDHEN and CDR2 as SYDVKM. J lost 1 base, V lost 4 bases, and 1 base had no gene match. CDR3 size: 15 residues. The CDR3 sequence is CASSSTGGTNEKLFF. The CDR3 bases are TGTGCCAGCAGTTCGACAGGGGGAACTAATGAAAAACTGTTTTTT.

The rearrangement uses TRBV6-6 and TRBJ1-2; possibly TRBD1 for D (5 bases). The germline CDR1 and CDR2 sequences are MNHNY and SVGAGI (reference sequence). CDR3 length equals 12 residues. The germline V and J ends were trimmed by 8 bases and 4 bases, with 11 bases remaining between them. The CDR3 DNA sequence: TGTGCCAGCGGGCAGGGTGCCTATGGCTACACCTTC. It encodes CASGQGAYGYTF.

This chain's CDR3 is CASRTGVGQPQHF. The CDR3 DNA reads TGTGCCAGTAGAACAGGGGTTGGGCAGCCCCAGCATTTT. The chain employs TRBV19 and TRBJ1-5; TRBD1 matches 7 bases. V lost 6 bases to trimming and J lost 7 bases; unmatched junction nucleotides: 6. This CDR3 is 13 amino acids long. Germline V gene data show CDR1 as LNHDA and CDR2 as SQIVND (reference sequence).

Only one count was recorded for this clone. This chain links TRBV28 with TRBJ1-1; D is unclear. V dropped 6 bases and J dropped 4 bases, with 15 bases sitting between them. Germline CDR1 MDHEN, CDR2 SYDVKM. This CDR3 has 14 amino acids. CDR3 sequence reads: CASSPEPTITEAFF. DNA for the CDR3: TGTGCCAGCAGCCCCGAGCCTACGATCACTGAAGCTTTCTTT.

This rearrangement joins TRBV7-2 to TRBJ1-5; 11 nucleotides match TRBD1. CDR3 size: 14 residues. After removal of 5 bases from V and 9 bases from J, the junction contained 6 bases not matched to a gene. Germline CDR1 reads SGHTA; CDR2 reads FQGNSA. CDR3 residues: CASSRDRGFGPQHF. As DNA, the CDR3 is TGTGCCAGCAGCCGGGACAGGGGGTTTGGGCCCCAGCATTTT.

The J gene is TRBJ2-5, the V gene TRBV2, with D unclear. V lost 4 bases to trimming and J lost 5 bases, with 11 bases between them. Germline CDR1 is SNHLY and CDR2 is FYNNEI. CDR3 length: 13 amino acids. CDR3 in amino acids: CASSVNSRETQYF. CDR3 DNA: TGTGCCAGCAGTGTAAATTCCAGGGAGACCCAGTACTTC.

The gene calls are TRBV3-1 (or the pseudogene TRBV3-2) and TRBJ1-5; D might be TRBD1 (6 bases). This CDR3 region has 14 residues. V shed 5 bases and J shed 6 bases, with 14 bases lying between them. Germline loops: CDR1 LGHDT, CDR2 YNNKEL (reference sequence). CDR3 loop: CASSGGAWSQPQHF. CDR3 DNA sequence: TGTGCCAGCAGCGGGGGGGCGTGGAGTCAGCCCCAGCATTTT.

The chain links TRBV19 to TRBJ1-5; D unclear. There are 14 residues in the CDR3. V was shortened by 1 base and J by 5 bases, with 9 bases between the two germline ends. Germline loops: CDR1 LNHDA, CDR2 SQIVND (reference sequence). This chain's CDR3 is CASSIGQAYQPQHF. As DNA, the CDR3 is TGTGCCAGTAGTATAGGGCAGGCGTATCAGCCCCAGCATTTT.

The V and J genes are TRBV5-4 and TRBJ2-5; no clear D gene. V was cut by 2 bases and J by 3 bases, with 8 bases left in between. CDR3 length: 13 residues. Per the germline V gene, CDR1 is SGHNT and CDR2 is YYREEE (reference sequence). In nucleotides, the CDR3 is TGTGCCAGCAGCTTTGCTCTAAAAGAGACCCAGTACTTC. It encodes CASSFALKETQYF.

The chain carries TRBV30 and TRBJ1-1; maybe TRBD1 (6 bases). Trimming took 0 bases from V and 5 from J, leaving 25 bases between them. CDR1 and CDR2 from the germline V gene are GTSNPN and SVGIG (reference sequence). CDR3 length equals 18 residues. Here the CDR3 reads CAWSVLPNRAFGVTEAFF. CDR3 nucleotides: TGTGCCTGGAGTGTACTACCCAACAGGGCATTCGGAGTAACTGAAGCTTTCTTT.

The chain is built from TRBV6-6 and TRBJ2-7; a possible D gene is TRBD2 (8 bases). CDR3 length equals 15 residues. Germline V gene sequence: CDR1 MNHNY, CDR2 SVGAGI (reference sequence). Trimming took off 2 bases at V and 6 bases at J, with 17 bases between the two ends. As DNA, the CDR3 is TGTGCCAGCAGTTACCGGGAGGGGGCGTATCGCGAGCAGTACTTC. Its translation is CASSYREGAYREQYF.

CDR3 in amino acids: CASRRGGERTGELFF. CDR3 sequence (DNA): TGTGCCAGCAGACGCGGGGGGGAGCGGACCGGGGAGCTGTTTTTT. This chain uses TRBV28 with TRBJ2-2; 9 positions agree with TRBD2. The germline V gene has CDR1 MDHEN and CDR2 SYDVKM. The V segment lost 6 bases and the J segment 5 bases; nucleotides outside the gene matches: 7. The CDR3 length is 15 residues.

The V call is TRBV5-1, the J call TRBJ1-2, with 7 bases identical to TRBD1. Losses at the gene ends were 2 bases for V and 7 bases for J; bases not matched to a gene: 5. Germline V gene sequence: CDR1 SGHRS, CDR2 YFSETQ. The CDR3 contains 13 residues. The CDR3 is CASSLPGGRGYTF. The CDR3 DNA follows: TGCGCCAGCAGCTTACCAGGGGGTCGTGGCTACACCTTC.

V and J are TRBV7-2 and TRBJ2-7; 9 bases are shared with TRBD2. The ends lost 2 bases at V and 7 bases at J; junction bases unmatched: 0. CDR1 and CDR2 (germline): SGHTA, FQGNSA. The CDR3 totals 12 residues. The CDR3, as DNA: TGTGCCAGCAGCTTACTAGCGGGGGAGCAGTACTTC. As protein: CASSLLAGEQYF.

The chain uses TRBV11-2 and TRBJ2-3; a weak D match, TRBD2 (6 bases). The CDR3 runs to 17 residues. V lost 3 bases and J 6 bases, leaving 22 bases between the germline ends. Germline V CDR1 and CDR2: SGHAT, FQNNGV. The CDR3 region has the DNA TGTGCCAGCAGCTTTAGCGGACTATCCAATACCGTTGATACGCAGTATTTT. This encodes CASSFSGLSNTVDTQYF.

V and J are TRBV12-3 or TRBV12-4 and TRBJ2-7, with TRBD2 matching over 8 bases. This CDR3 comprises 13 residues. Trimming at V came to 3 bases and at J to 6 bases, leaving 4 bases not matched to a gene. The CDR3 nucleotides are TGTGCCAGCAGTTTTGGGCGGGAGGCCGAGCAGTACTTC. As protein: CASSFGREAEQYF.

The chain is built from TRBV10-1 and TRBJ2-7, with D possibly being TRBD1 (6 bases). This CDR3 has 14 residues. Trimming cost V 4 bases and J 3 bases, with 13 bases left between them. Germline-derived CDR1 and CDR2 are WNHNN and SYGVQD (reference sequence). CDR3 bases: TGCGCCAGCAGTGGACCGGGACAAGGCTACGAGCAGTACTTC. This gives the protein CASSGPGQGYEQYF.